The clone carrying this TCR beta chain was counted only a few times. Its target is not known. The PCR was carried out with 60 Vbeta primers and 13 Jbeta primers. Profiled with immunoSEQ multiplex PCR; TCRdb holds only in-frame clones, not every one. The table has 150,000 to 200,000 clones, about 79% seen once. The sample originates from a study of cytomegalovirus exposure and HLA in healthy donors. CDR1 and CDR2 (germline): MNHEY, SVGAGI. Trimming took off 2 bases at V and 8 bases at J, with 10 bases between the two ends. This CDR3 contains 13 residues. Study-level results: Sequences of the TCR beta chain were said to predict the HLA-A and HLA-B alleles of most subjects accurately.

The TCR originated in a girl aged 2-9 years in good health and CMV-seropositive. Sequencing was performed on PBMCs. J is TRBJ1-3 and V is TRBV6-5, with D perhaps TRBD1 (6 bases). In nucleotides, the CDR3 is TGTGCCAGCAGTTACAGGGGGACGGACACCATATATTTT. Protein sequence: CASSYRGTDTIYF.